This TCR beta chain was identified during a study of T cell responses to AZD1222 COVID-19 vaccine. Study findings and constraints: Within unmutated variant regions lay the reported targets of nearly half of spike-specific TCRs.

Worth noting for this clone: Its antigen is currently unknown.

Clones were read by immunoSEQ multiplex PCR, and TCRdb kept only the in-frame ones, dropping some. The data contain around 180,000 clones, 87% of them singletons. The sequence came from an adult in good health. This specimen was peripheral blood, taken on day 0 of AZD1222 vaccination.

CDR3 DNA sequence: TGTGCCAGCAGCTTAGGCGTAGGCGGGAGGGTCACAGATACGCAGTATTTT. Protein sequence: CASSLGVGGRVTDTQYF. This sequence joins TRBV7-6 and TRBJ2-3; TRBD2 aligns across 9 bases. The CDR3 is made up of 17 amino acids. Germline trimming cut 1 base from V and 2 bases from J; bases unmatched to any gene: 7. Germline loops: CDR1 SGHVS, CDR2 FNYEAQ.